The rows below give T cell receptor beta chains drawn from one sample of a study of vaccination and CD4 T cells after COVID-19. TCRdb itself ran the PCR reads through MiXCR, one entry per CDR3 protein. This sample has roughly 20,000 distinct CDR3 sequences; 56% occur once, and the top ten carry around 10%. These receptors lack a known antigen. The sequenced sample was CD4+ T cells from blood, cultured in vitro. These receptors originate from a human donor who had recovered from COVID-19. The CDR3 runs from the conserved cysteine through the conserved F or W. D genes are given only for firm matches. Size is omitted from some rows. Given values are once, few, many or a class for expanded clones.

j_call d_call v_call clone_size cdr3_nt cdr3_aa
TRBJ2-5 . TRBV20-1 . TGCAGTGCTAGAGATCAGAAGGGCAGCCAAGAGACCCAGTACTTC CSARDQKGSQETQYF
TRBJ1-2 TRBD1 TRBV5-4 few TGTGCCAGCAGCTCGGGACAGGGAGCCCCGCGGGATGGCTACACCTTC CASSSGQGAPRDGYTF
TRBJ1-1 . TRBV12-3/TRBV12-4 . TGTGCCACCTACAGGGCTGAAGCTTTCTTT CATYRAEAFF
TRBJ1-5 TRBD1 TRBV27 few TGTGCCAGTAAACCCTTCGGACAGGGCCAGGGGAATCAGCCCCAGCATTTT CASKPFGQGQGNQPQHF
TRBJ1-1 . TRBV11-2 once TGTGCCAGCAGCCAAATACAGGGAAGGAGGACTGAAGCTTTCTTT CASSQIQGRRTEAFF
TRBJ2-2 . TRBV19 . TGTGCCAGTACTTTGGGGACACACACCGGGGAGCTGTTTTTT CASTLGTHTGELFF
TRBJ2-3 TRBD1 TRBV7-8 . TGTGCCAGCAGCGGCCTACAGGGGTTTGATACGCAGTATTTT CASSGLQGFDTQYF
TRBJ1-2 . TRBV7-9 few TGTGCCAGCAGCTCAGGGTCCCGGGCCGGGTATGGCTACACCTTC CASSSGSRAGYGYTF
TRBJ2-1 TRBD1 TRBV24-1 once TGTGCCACCAGCTTCACGGGACAGGGGGCCGGGAATGAGCAGTTCTTC CATSFTGQGAGNEQFF
TRBJ2-1 . TRBV5-1 . TGCGCCAGCAGCCACACTGACAGAGCGGCCTCCTACAATGAGCAGTTCTTC CASSHTDRAASYNEQFF
TRBJ2-5 . TRBV7-9 few TGTGCCAGCAGCTTAGCGGGTGGGCAGGAGACCCAGTACTTC CASSLAGGQETQYF
TRBJ1-2 . TRBV2 . TGTGCCAGCAGTGAAGACGGAGACTATGGCTACACCTTC CASSEDGDYGYTF
TRBJ1-1 . TRBV5-3 . TGTGCCAGCAGCTGGGGGGGACATGGAAGGACTGAAGCTTTCTTT CASSWGGHGRTEAFF
TRBJ1-2 TRBD1 TRBV20-1 . TGCAGTGCTAGAGTTGCAGGGGGTTCTGGCTACACCTTC CSARVAGGSGYTF
TRBJ1-5 . TRBV7-9 . TGTGCCAACAGCCCCCACAGGGAAGATCAGCCCCAGCATTTT CANSPHREDQPQHF
TRBJ2-3 . TRBV27 . TGTGCCAGCAGTTCTTTCCTCGTAAAAGATACGCAGTATTTT CASSSFLVKDTQYF
TRBJ2-3 TRBD2 TRBV24-1 . TGTGCCACCAGTGACCGGGGACTAGCGGGAGGCCGCCGGATAGATACGCAGTATTTT CATSDRGLAGGRRIDTQYF
TRBJ2-7 TRBD2 TRBV27 . TGTGCCAGCACCTCTCCTACTAGCGGAGCCTACGAGCAGTACTTC CASTSPTSGAYEQYF
TRBJ1-1 . TRBV7-2 few TGTGCCAGCAGCTTATGGGTGGGGAACACTGAAGCTTTCTTT CASSLWVGNTEAFF
TRBJ1-2 . TRBV27 few TGTGCCAGCGCCTCGAACGGGGGGCTCTCCTATAACTATGGCTACACCTTC CASASNGGLSYNYGYTF
TRBJ1-2 . TRBV27 few TGTGCCAGCAGTTTCGATACAGCCCGAGAAGGCTACACCTTC CASSFDTAREGYTF
TRBJ1-2 TRBD1 TRBV27 few TGTGCCAGCAGTCCGGGACAGGGCATGTTTCGAGGCTACACCTTC CASSPGQGMFRGYTF
TRBJ2-7 TRBD1 TRBV7-3 . TGTGCCAGCAGCAAAACAGGGGGATTTGGGGAGCAGTACTTC CASSKTGGFGEQYF
TRBJ1-1 . TRBV7-2 few TGTGCCAGCAGCCGGAGGTCTGAGGCTTTCTTT CASSRRSEAFF
TRBJ1-3 . TRBV18 . TGTGCCAGCTCACCAGGGGCCTCTGGAAACACCATATATTTT CASSPGASGNTIYF
TRBJ2-3 TRBD2 TRBV11-2 . TGTGCCAGCATCCGTGGGACTAGCCCCTACACAGATACGCAGTATTTT CASIRGTSPYTDTQYF